These 21 T cell receptor beta chains came from one sample sequenced in a study of T cells in Graves' hyperthyroidism and ophthalmopathy. It was RNA transcripts that yielded the amplified TCR beta CDR3 regions. HTBI primers were employed in a first-round RT-PCR of the TCR CDR3. TCRdb re-called the multiplex PCR reads with MiXCR, one entry per CDR3 protein. The table shows about 710,000 distinct CDR3 sequences, with about a sixth occurring only once. The sample was blood. These receptors came from a man younger than 35 with Graves' hyperthyroidism.

This clonotype was detected a few times. This could be a read error, since a much larger clone is one nucleotide away. The chain employs TRBV28 and TRBJ2-7, with 8 bases aligning to TRBD1. The CDR3 is 15 residues long. CDR1 is MDHEN, CDR2 SYDVKM, per germline. V dropped 8 bases and J dropped 0; count of bases not matched to a gene: 9. CDR3 sequence reads: CASGLRGPSSYEQYF. The DNA for the CDR3 is TGTGCCAGCGGTCTCAGGGGGCCCAGCTCCTACGAGCAGTACTTC.

This rearrangement joins TRBV5-5 to TRBJ1-5; D unresolved. Germline V gene lookup returns CDR1 SGHKS and CDR2 YYEKEE (reference sequence). V was shortened by 4 bases and J by 0 bases, with 8 bases between the two germline ends. The CDR3 has 14 residues. The CDR3: CASSEWNSNQPQHF. The CDR3 coding sequence is TGTGCCAGCAGCGAGTGGAATAGCAATCAGCCCCAGCATTTT.

In its sample, this clonotype was seen many times. The J gene is TRBJ2-3, the V gene TRBV6-2 or TRBV6-3; 8 bases match TRBD2. CDR3 size: 15 residues. Per the germline V gene, CDR1 is MNHEY and CDR2 is SVGEGT. The V and J ends lost 6 bases and 5 bases, in that order; junction bases with no gene match: 10. This CDR3 reads CASRPPRGLGDTQYF. The CDR3 region has the DNA TGTGCCAGCAGGCCCCCCCGGGGACTAGGAGATACGCAGTATTTT.

To note about this clonotype: A far bigger clonotype differs at one base, so this is likely a read error. The chain employs TRBV7-2 and TRBJ2-5; D remains ambiguous. Trimming cost V 5 bases and J 2 bases, with 3 bases left between them. This CDR3 is built from 11 residues. The germline gives CDR1 SGHTA, CDR2 FQGNSA. Here the CDR3 DNA reads TGTGCCAGCAGCATGCAAGAGACCCAGTACTTC. It translates to CASSMQETQYF.

With regard to this clonotype: The junction differs from germline at one of its ends, possibly a read error. The chain uses TRBV10-3 and TRBJ2-1; 12 bases agree with TRBD2. This CDR3 comprises 16 residues. The germline V gene has CDR1 ENHRY and CDR2 SYGVKD. The DNA for the CDR3 is TGTGCCACCAGTGATCTGACTAGCGGGAGTCTCAATGAGCAGTTCTTC. Amino acids: CATSDLTSGSLNEQFF.

The chain carries TRBV29-1 and TRBJ2-1; 11 positions agree with TRBD1. Germline values: CDR1 SQVTM, CDR2 ANQGSEA. The J segment lost 4 bases and the V segment lost 7 bases, leaving 6 bases of the junction unmatched. CDR3 length equals 14 residues. The CDR3 loop reads CSAQRDRGYNEQFF. CDR3 DNA sequence: TGCAGCGCTCAAAGGGACAGGGGGTACAATGAGCAGTTCTTC.

This clonotype occurred many times. In DNA, the CDR3 is TGTGCCAGCAGTGAAGCGGGGTGGCCCCAGCATTTT. This translates into CASSEAGWPQHF. The chain links TRBV2 to TRBJ1-5; D not certain. The CDR3 consists of 12 residues. Trimming stripped 0 bases from V and 9 bases from J, with 6 bases between. Germline V gives CDR1 SNHLY, CDR2 FYNNEI.

The chain has TRBV9 and TRBJ2-7; tentatively, D is TRBD2 (6 bases). This CDR3 region has 14 residues. Germline CDR1 reads SGDLS; CDR2 reads YYNGEE. Trimming took off 4 bases at V and 1 base at J, with 12 bases between the two ends. The CDR3 loop reads CASSSDYKSYEQYF. The CDR3 region has the DNA TGTGCCAGCAGCTCGGACTATAAATCCTACGAGCAGTACTTC.

This clonotype turned up a few times. The chain recombines TRBV7-2 with TRBJ2-1; D ambiguous. CDR1 is SGHTA, CDR2 FQGNSA, per germline. Trimming cost V 5 bases and J 7 bases, with 12 bases left between them. The CDR3 loop spans 13 amino acids. CDR3 sequence reads: CASSNPPGNEQFF. DNA for the CDR3: TGTGCCAGCAGCAACCCCCCCGGAAATGAGCAGTTCTTC.

This clonotype occurred a few times. The rearrangement links TRBV6-5 to TRBJ1-5; D remains ambiguous. The ends were cut back, 0 bases at V and 7 bases at J, with 13 bases in the middle. The CDR3 sequence is 15 residues long. Germline-derived CDR1 and CDR2 are MNHEY and SVGAGI. DNA of the CDR3: TGTGCCAGCAGTTACTCGCGCCCTCCCCAGCAGCCCCAGCATTTT. It yields the protein CASSYSRPPQQPQHF.

This clonotype was seen repeatedly, ten times or more. V is TRBV20-1 and J is TRBJ2-1, with D possibly matching TRBD2 (6 bases). V lost 5 bases and J lost 7, with 21 bases in between. Looked up from germline, CDR1 is DFQATT and CDR2 is SNEGSKA (reference sequence). This CDR3 is 15 amino acids long. CDR3 amino acids: CSADGKDGGTNEQFF. The CDR3 DNA reads TGCAGTGCTGACGGGAAAGACGGAGGGACGAATGAGCAGTTCTTC.

This clonotype occurred many times. As DNA, the CDR3 is TGTGCCAGCAGCCGGACAGGGGCCCATGGCTACACCTTC. Its protein product is CASSRTGAHGYTF. V gene TRBV12-3 or TRBV12-4 combines with J gene TRBJ1-2; 9 bases map to TRBD1. The CDR3 consists of 13 residues. V lost 6 bases and J lost 6; bases outside the gene matches: 5.

This clonotype has a count of ten or more. The J gene is TRBJ2-3, the V gene TRBV11-2; 7 nucleotides line up with TRBD2. CDR1 and CDR2 from the germline V gene are SGHAT and FQNNGV. V dropped 5 bases and J dropped 3; count of bases not matched to a gene: 14. The CDR3 is made up of 17 amino acids. CDR3 residues: CASSHDWVSGQTDTQYF. In nucleotides, the CDR3 is TGTGCCAGCAGCCACGATTGGGTTAGCGGGCAAACAGATACGCAGTATTTT.

The V call is TRBV12-5, the J call TRBJ2-1; 7 positions agree with TRBD2. The CDR3 consists of 13 residues. Germline CDR1 LGHNT, CDR2 FRNRAP. The V segment lost 6 bases and the J segment 11 bases; nucleotides outside the gene matches: 10. The DNA of the CDR3 is TGTGCTAGTGGGGATGGACTAGGACTGAAGCAGTTCTTC. It translates to CASGDGLGLKQFF. Using reference TRBV12-5 and TRBJ2-1 for the parts outside the CDR3, the full variable domain is DARVTQTPRHKVTEMGQEVTMRCQPILGHNTVFWYRQTMMQGLELLAYFRNRAPLDDSGMPKDRFSAEMPDATLATLKIQPSEPRDSAVYFCASGDGLGLKQFFGPGTRLTVL.

This clonotype was detected ten times or more. CDR3 in DNA: TGCAGTGCTGGTCGGGGCTTACTCTATGGCTACACCTTC. It yields the protein CSAGRGLLYGYTF. The rearrangement links TRBV20-1 to TRBJ1-2; tentatively, D is TRBD1 (5 bases). V was clipped by 5 bases and J by 4 bases, with 14 bases between them. Germline V gene data show CDR1 as DFQATT and CDR2 as SNEGSKA (reference sequence). The CDR3 is made up of 13 amino acids.

The rearrangement uses TRBV19 and TRBJ2-1; 7 nucleotides match TRBD2. This CDR3 is built from 15 residues. Germline CDR1 reads LNHDA; CDR2 reads SQIVND (reference sequence). V gave up 7 bases and J gave up 8 bases; unmatched junction bases: 14. As DNA, the CDR3 is TGTGCCAGTACCAAGAATATTGCGGGAGCCGATGAGCAGTTCTTC. Amino acids: CASTKNIAGADEQFF.

Concerning this clonotype: One base away lies a much larger clone, so this may be a sequencing read error. CDR3: CAPPSWGWDSANEKLFF. CDR3 coding DNA: TGTGCCCCACCCTCCTGGGGTTGGGACTCGGCTAATGAAAAACTGTTTTTT. The chain links TRBV30 to TRBJ1-4; maybe TRBD1 (5 bases). Germline V lookup: CDR1 GTSNPN, CDR2 SVGIG (reference sequence). This CDR3 has 17 amino acids. Trimming took off 8 bases at V and 3 bases at J, with 25 bases between the two ends.

This clonotype was found many times. The chain joins TRBV11-3 to TRBJ2-1, with D possibly TRBD2 on 6 matching bases. With 4 bases removed from V and 4 bases from J, the gap between germline ends came to 11 bases. Germline V lookup: CDR1 SGHNT, CDR2 YENEEA. The CDR3 spans 14 residues. CDR3 protein: CASSWPGVYNEQFF. The CDR3 DNA sequence: TGTGCCAGCAGCTGGCCGGGAGTGTACAATGAGCAGTTCTTC.

This clonotype was recorded a few times. The rearrangement links TRBV2 to TRBJ1-5; 8 bases line up with TRBD1. CDR3 size: 15 residues. Germline V gene data show CDR1 as SNHLY and CDR2 as FYNNEI. J gave up 0 bases and V 5 bases, and 3 bases lay outside the gene matches. The chain's CDR3 is CASSTGGGSNQPQHF. Here the CDR3 DNA reads TGTGCCAGCAGTACAGGGGGAGGTAGCAATCAGCCCCAGCATTTT.

This clonotype appeared many times. The rearrangement links TRBV6-1 to TRBJ1-4, with 7 bases lining up with TRBD1. The length of the CDR3 is 16 residues. The ends lost 7 bases at V and 3 bases at J; junction bases unmatched: 11. Germline lookup yields CDR1 MNHNS and CDR2 SASEGT. CDR3 coding DNA: TGTGCCAGCACCGCTGAAGGGGGACAGCCTAATGAAAAACTGTTTTTT. This codes for CASTAEGGQPNEKLFF.

In this sample, this clonotype turned up a few times. The chain links TRBV28 to TRBJ2-5, with D perhaps TRBD1 (5 bases). The CDR3 has 14 amino acids. CDR1 is MDHEN and CDR2 is SYDVKM in the germline V gene. The V end was cut by 3 bases, the J end by 5 bases, with 13 bases between. The chain's CDR3 is CASSFLRAWETQYF. CDR3 nucleotides: TGTGCCAGCAGTTTCCTCAGGGCGTGGGAGACCCAGTACTTC.